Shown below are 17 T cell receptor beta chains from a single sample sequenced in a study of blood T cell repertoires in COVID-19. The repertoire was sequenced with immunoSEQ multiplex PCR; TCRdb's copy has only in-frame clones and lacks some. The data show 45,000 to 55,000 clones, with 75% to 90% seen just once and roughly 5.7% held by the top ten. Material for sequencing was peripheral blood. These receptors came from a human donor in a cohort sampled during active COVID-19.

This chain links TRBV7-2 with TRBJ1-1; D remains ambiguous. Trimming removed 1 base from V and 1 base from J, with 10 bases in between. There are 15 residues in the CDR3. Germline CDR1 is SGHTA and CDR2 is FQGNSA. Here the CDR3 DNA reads TGTGCCAGCAGCTTAGGGAGGGTGCGGAACACTGAAGCTTTCTTT. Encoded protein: CASSLGRVRNTEAFF.

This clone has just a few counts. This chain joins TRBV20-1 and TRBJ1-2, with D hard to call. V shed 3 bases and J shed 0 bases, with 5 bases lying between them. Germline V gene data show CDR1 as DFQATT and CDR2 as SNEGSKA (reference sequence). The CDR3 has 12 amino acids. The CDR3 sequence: CSASLSNYGYTF. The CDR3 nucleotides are TGCAGTGCTAGTTTATCTAACTATGGCTACACCTTC.

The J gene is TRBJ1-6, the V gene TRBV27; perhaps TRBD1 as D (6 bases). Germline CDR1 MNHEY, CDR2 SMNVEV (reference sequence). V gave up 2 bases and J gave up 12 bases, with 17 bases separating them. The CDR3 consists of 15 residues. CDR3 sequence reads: CASSLGGPGGVPLHF. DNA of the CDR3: TGTGCCAGCAGTTTAGGGGGCCCGGGGGGGGTACCCCTCCACTTT.

The CDR3 loop is CASSLSMTGFDTQYF. CDR3 DNA sequence: TGTGCCAGCAGTTTATCGATGACAGGGTTCGATACGCAGTATTTT. The chain combines TRBV27 with TRBJ2-3; 7 bases line up with TRBD1. CDR1 is MNHEY, CDR2 SMNVEV, per germline (reference sequence). Trimming cost V 0 bases and J 6 bases; bases outside gene matches: 6. This CDR3 is built from 15 residues.

The CDR3 protein is CASSQDRGGGYTF. In nucleotides, the CDR3 is TGCGCCAGCAGCCAAGACAGGGGTGGGGGCTACACCTTC. The chain carries TRBV4-3 and TRBJ1-2, with D possibly TRBD1 on 6 matching bases. The germline V gene encodes CDR1 LGHNA and CDR2 YSLEER. V was shortened by 0 bases and J by 8 bases, with 10 bases between the two germline ends. The CDR3 runs to 13 residues.

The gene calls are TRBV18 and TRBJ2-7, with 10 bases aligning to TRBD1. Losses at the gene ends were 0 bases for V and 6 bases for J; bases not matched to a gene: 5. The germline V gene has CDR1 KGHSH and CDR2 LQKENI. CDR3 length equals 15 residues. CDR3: CASSPPGQGNGEQYF. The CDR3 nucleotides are TGTGCCAGCTCACCACCGGGACAGGGGAATGGCGAGCAGTACTTC.

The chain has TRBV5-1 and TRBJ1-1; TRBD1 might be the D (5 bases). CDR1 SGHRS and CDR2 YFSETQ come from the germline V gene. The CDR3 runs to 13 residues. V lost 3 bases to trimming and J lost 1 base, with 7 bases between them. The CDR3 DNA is TGCGCCAGCAGCTACAGGACGAACACTGAAGCTTTCTTT. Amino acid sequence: CASSYRTNTEAFF.

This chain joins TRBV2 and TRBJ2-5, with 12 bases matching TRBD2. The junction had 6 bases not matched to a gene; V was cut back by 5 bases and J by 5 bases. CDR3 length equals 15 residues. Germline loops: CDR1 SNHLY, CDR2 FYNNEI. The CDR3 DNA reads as TGTGCCAGCAGTAGACTAGCGGGGGTTAAGGAGACCCAGTACTTC. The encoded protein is CASSRLAGVKETQYF.

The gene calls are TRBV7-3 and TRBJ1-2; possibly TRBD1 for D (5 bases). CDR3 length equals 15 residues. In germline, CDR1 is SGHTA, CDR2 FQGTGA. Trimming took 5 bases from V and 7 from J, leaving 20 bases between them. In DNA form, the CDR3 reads TGTGCCAGCAGCCCCCCGGGGGAGGACAAATCTGGCTACACCTTC. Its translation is CASSPPGEDKSGYTF.

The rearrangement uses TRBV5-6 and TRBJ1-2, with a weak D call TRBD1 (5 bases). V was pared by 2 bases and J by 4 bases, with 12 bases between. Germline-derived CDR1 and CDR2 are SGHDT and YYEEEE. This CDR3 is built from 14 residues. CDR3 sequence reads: CASSFRESAYGYTF. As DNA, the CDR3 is TGTGCCAGCAGCTTCAGGGAATCCGCCTATGGCTACACCTTC.

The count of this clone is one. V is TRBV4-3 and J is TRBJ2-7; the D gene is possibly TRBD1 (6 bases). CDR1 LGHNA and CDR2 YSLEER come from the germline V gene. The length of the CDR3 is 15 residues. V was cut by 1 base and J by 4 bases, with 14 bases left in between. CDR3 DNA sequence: TGCGCCAGCAGCCAAGCCCCGGGACACTCATACGAGCAGTACTTC. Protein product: CASSQAPGHSYEQYF.

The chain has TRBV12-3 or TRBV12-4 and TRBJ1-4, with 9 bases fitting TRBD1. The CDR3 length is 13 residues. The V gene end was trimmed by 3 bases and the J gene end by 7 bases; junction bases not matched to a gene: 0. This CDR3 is CASSLDRGEKLFF. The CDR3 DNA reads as TGTGCCAGCAGTTTGGACAGGGGTGAAAAACTGTTTTTT.

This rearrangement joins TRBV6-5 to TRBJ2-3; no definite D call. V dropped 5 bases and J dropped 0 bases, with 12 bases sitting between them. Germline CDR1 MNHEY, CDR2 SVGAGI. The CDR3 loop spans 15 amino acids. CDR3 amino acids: CASSRRPTSTDTQYF. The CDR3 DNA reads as TGTGCCAGCAGTCGCCGGCCGACTAGCACAGATACGCAGTATTTT.

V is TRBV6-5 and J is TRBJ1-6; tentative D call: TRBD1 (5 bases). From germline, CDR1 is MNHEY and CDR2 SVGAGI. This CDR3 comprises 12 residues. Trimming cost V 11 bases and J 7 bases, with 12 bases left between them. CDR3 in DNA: TGTGCCGCTTCCCGACAGAATTCACCCCTCCACTTT. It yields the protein CAASRQNSPLHF.

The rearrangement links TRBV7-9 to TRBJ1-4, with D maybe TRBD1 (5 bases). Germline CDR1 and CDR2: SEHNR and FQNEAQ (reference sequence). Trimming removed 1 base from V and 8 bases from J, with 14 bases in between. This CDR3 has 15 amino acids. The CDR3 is CASSLEELRGEKLFF. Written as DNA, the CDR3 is TGTGCCAGCAGCTTAGAAGAGTTGCGGGGCGAAAAACTGTTTTTT.

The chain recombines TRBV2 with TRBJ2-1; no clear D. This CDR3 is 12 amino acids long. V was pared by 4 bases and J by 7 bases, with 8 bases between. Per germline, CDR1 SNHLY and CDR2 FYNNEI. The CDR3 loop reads CASSAGWNEQFF. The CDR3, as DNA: TGTGCCAGCAGTGCAGGATGGAATGAGCAGTTCTTC.

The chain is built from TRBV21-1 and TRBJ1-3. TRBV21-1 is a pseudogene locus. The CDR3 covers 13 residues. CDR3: CASSSGGEVAIYF. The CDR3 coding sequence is TGTGCCAGCAGCAGCGGGGGGGAAGTGGCCATATATTTT.